The text below deals with one TCR beta chain. In its sample, this clone was seen a few times. Its antigen has not been determined. Nothing much larger sits one base from this clone, and base qualities are not available. Genomic DNA was extracted from sorted cells for sequencing of the TCRbeta CDR3 region. TCRbeta CDR3 regions were sequenced using the immunoSEQ Assay. TCRdb retrieved this table from immuneACCESS and kept in-frame rearrangements only. Not all clones are present; in checked studies, unresolved V genes account for under half, and no reason is known for the remainder. This sample holds over 15,000 clones; around 79% were observed only once. 9.5% to 15% of the sample comes from the top ten. The germline V gene specifies KGHSY as CDR1 and FQNENV as CDR2. After removal of 6 bases from V and 2 bases from J, the junction retains 4 bases not matched to a gene. The CDR3 covers 13 residues, taking in both the cysteine and the phenylalanine. The only DNA kept is the CDR3, 39 bases in frame from the first base.

The trial excluded patients who had a history of autoimmune disease or who were on systemic immunosuppression. Peripheral blood for TCR sequencing was collected from all dose cohorts at baseline, on cycle 4 day 1, and on cycle 7 day 1. The samples were drawn from a first-in-human, open-label, multicenter phase I dose-escalation trial of ivuxolimab. Adults with locally advanced or metastatic melanoma, renal cell carcinoma, hepatocellular carcinoma or head and neck squamous cell carcinoma were enrolled in the trial. Before TCR sequencing, CD4+ T cells and CD8+ T cells were sorted from peripheral blood as separate populations. This sample is part of a study of OX40 agonist ivuxolimab in advanced cancers. Study-level background: Ivuxolimab, which targeted the costimulatory receptor OX40 (CD134), was an agonistic, fully human IgG2 monoclonal antibody. Intravenous ivuxolimab was administered to patients every 2 weeks at six dose levels: 0.01, 0.1, 0.3, 1.5, 3 and 10 mg/kg. Peripheral TCRbeta sequencing was intended to test whether TCR sequence diversity was altered and clonal T-cell expansion was caused by ivuxolimab. The dose-escalation cohort was roughly 80% male with a mean age of approximately 60 years, ranging from roughly 23 to 90. The paper covers the monotherapy dose-escalation part of the phase I ivuxolimab trial, which included N of about 50 patients. Patients were allowed to have had prior anti-PD-1, anti-PD-L1 or anti-CTLA-4 therapy, and around two fifths of the dose-escalation patients had been treated with checkpoint inhibitors. Of the approximately 50 dose-escalation patients, hepatocellular carcinoma was present in about 20, melanoma in around 15, renal cell carcinoma in 9 and head and neck cancer in 9. Partial responses occurred in three dose-escalation patients: two with cutaneous melanoma and one with hepatocellular carcinoma.

Broader findings and caveats from the paper: Low levels of normalized T-cell clonal expansion were also seen in some patients who did not respond. On average, CD8+ T cells showed more expanded clones than CD4+ T cells after ivuxolimab. Clonal expansion of both CD4+ and CD8+ blood T cells was observed from baseline to week 6 at doses 0.1 to 3.0 mg/kg. Antigen specificity was not determined for the clonally expanded peripheral T cells. In partial responders in the 0.1-3.0 mg/kg groups, normalized peripheral clonal expansion was found to be among the lowest, especially among CD8+ T cells.

The sequencing here drew on CD4+ or CD8+ T cells sorted from blood, taken in a trial of the OX40 agonist ivuxolimab. The source is an adult with an advanced solid tumor such as melanoma, head and neck, liver or kidney cancer. The V gene is TRBV16 and the J gene is TRBJ2-7, and TRBD1 aligns with 7 junction nucleotides. The CDR3 sequence is CASRGTDTYEQYF. The nucleotide sequence is given as TGTGCCAGCAGAGGGACAGACACCTACGAGCAGTACTTC.